This T cell receptor beta chain was retrieved from a study of shared clonotypes between healthy human individuals. About the study: Those who served as donors were a couple of women and a few men between the ages of 18 and 49.

The method was immunoSEQ multiplex PCR; TCRdb's version includes in-frame clones alone and lacks a portion of them. The repertoire consists of a few million clones, with roughly nine tenths occurring once and the leading ten covering 0.13% to 0.15%. The CDR3 has 13 residues. The V and J ends lost 0 bases and 7 bases respectively, with 9 bases between them. Germline V CDR1 and CDR2: GTSNPN, SVGIG (reference sequence). This receptor was taken from a man younger than 35 in good health. Sequenced: naive CD4+ T cells sorted from blood. Subset reported: CD45RA+ positively selected. The chain is built from TRBV30 and TRBJ2-2; D gene ambiguous. CDR3: CAWSVPLSGELFF. DNA for the CDR3: TGTGCCTGGAGTGTACCTCTGAGCGGGGAGCTGTTTTTT.